The 23 T cell receptor beta chains below all came from one sample that was sequenced in a study of blood T cell repertoires in COVID-19. Generated by immunoSEQ multiplex PCR, the TCRdb table keeps only in-frame clones and is missing some. The data hold some 150,000 clones, with less than 90% observed a single time. The sequenced sample consisted of peripheral blood. The receptors originated from a woman in her seventies with acute or convalescent COVID-19.

The genes are TRBV7-9 and TRBJ1-2; no reliable D call. This CDR3 spans 10 amino acids. The germline V gene has CDR1 SEHNR and CDR2 FQNEAQ (reference sequence). Between the trimmed V and J ends, which lost 8 bases and 7 bases, there was a span of 8 bases. CDR3 protein: CASGPGGYTF. CDR3 DNA sequence: TGTGCCAGCGGTCCAGGTGGCTACACCTTC.

This chain uses TRBV5-1 with TRBJ1-4; TRBD1 agrees at 7 bases. The germline V gene has CDR1 SGHRS and CDR2 YFSETQ. This CDR3 has 17 residues. V was clipped by 1 base and J by 5 bases; unmatched bases: 11. The CDR3 sequence is CASSLMGLDRLNEKLFF. The DNA of the CDR3 is TGCGCCAGCAGCTTGATGGGCCTGGACAGGTTGAATGAAAAACTGTTTTTT. Together with reference TRBV5-1 and TRBJ1-4, the CDR3 gives the full variable domain: KAGVTQTPRYLIKTRGQQVTLSCSPISGHRSVSWYQQTPGQGLQFLFEYFSETQRNKGNFPGRFSGRQFSNSRSEMNVSTLELGDSALYLCASSLMGLDRLNEKLFFGSGTQLSVL.

The chain joins TRBV4-3 to TRBJ1-4, with D tentatively TRBD1 (6 bases). There are 13 residues in the CDR3. V dropped 6 bases and J dropped 5 bases, with 10 bases sitting between them. From germline, CDR1 is LGHNA and CDR2 YSLEER. The CDR3 coding sequence is TGCGCCAGCAGTCTAGACAGGAATGAAAAACTGTTTTTT. This encodes CASSLDRNEKLFF.

This clone was counted between two and nine times. The sample has other DNA sequences that encode this CDR3 too. This rearrangement joins TRBV19 to TRBJ1-5; possible D gene TRBD1, 6 bases. Trimming took 5 bases from V and 2 from J, leaving 7 bases between them. The CDR3 has 13 residues. Germline CDR1 reads LNHDA; CDR2 reads SQIVND (reference sequence). The CDR3 sequence is CASSYRGNQPQHF. DNA of the CDR3: TGTGCCAGTAGTTACAGGGGCAATCAGCCCCAGCATTTT.

The chain recombines TRBV6-5 with TRBJ1-1; 10 bases align to TRBD1. The V and J ends lost 10 bases and 4 bases, in that order; junction bases with no gene match: 12. The CDR3 is 15 residues long. In germline, CDR1 is MNHEY, CDR2 SVGAGI. CDR3 DNA sequence: TGTGCCACCTTTTCCGGGACAGGGGCGCTCACTGAAGCTTTCTTT. The encoded protein is CATFSGTGALTEAFF.

This clone was seen only once. This chain connects TRBV14 to TRBJ2-5, with a possible D match to TRBD1 (8 bases). In germline, CDR1 is SGHDN, CDR2 FVKESK. CDR3 size: 17 residues. The V end lost 5 bases, the J end lost 5 bases, and 24 bases lay between the germline ends. The CDR3 DNA reads as TGTGCCAGCAGCAACAGGGGGACGGCGACTAGCAGTGAGACCCAGTACTTC. Amino acid sequence: CASSNRGTATSSETQYF.

V and J are TRBV7-9 and TRBJ2-1, with a weak D call TRBD1 (5 bases). Germline CDR1 is SEHNR and CDR2 is FQNEAQ (reference sequence). The length of the CDR3 is 14 residues. Trimming pared 2 bases from V and 9 bases from J, leaving 14 bases between. The CDR3 sequence: CASSLFQGVGEQFF. CDR3 sequence (DNA): TGTGCCAGCAGCTTATTTCAGGGTGTTGGTGAGCAGTTCTTC.

The chain recombines TRBV7-8 with TRBJ2-5; tentative D call: TRBD1 (6 bases). This CDR3 spans 14 amino acids. Germline CDR1 reads SGHVS; CDR2 reads FQNEAQ. The germline V and J ends were trimmed by 2 bases and 2 bases, with 9 bases remaining between them. CDR3 DNA: TGTGCCAGCAGCTTACTCAGGGGACAAGAGACCCAGTACTTC. Its translation: CASSLLRGQETQYF.

The chain has TRBV4-1 and TRBJ2-5, with D tentatively TRBD1 (6 bases). CDR1 and CDR2 from the germline V gene are MGHRA and YSYEKL. Trimming removed 4 bases at V and 0 bases at J, with 9 bases between. The CDR3 has 14 residues. The CDR3 region is CASSPDSNQETQYF. The CDR3 DNA sequence: TGCGCCAGCAGCCCGGACAGCAACCAAGAGACCCAGTACTTC.

The J gene is TRBJ1-5, the V gene TRBV11-2; D possibly corresponds to TRBD1 (5 bases). CDR1 is SGHAT, CDR2 FQNNGV, per germline. V was shortened by 6 bases and J by 4 bases, with 13 bases between the two germline ends. The CDR3 is 14 residues long. CDR3 region: CASSNPGVNQPQHF. The CDR3 nucleotides are TGTGCCAGCAGTAATCCGGGGGTTAATCAGCCCCAGCATTTT.

This chain connects TRBV4-1 to TRBJ2-1, with D possibly being TRBD1 (6 bases). The CDR3 has 15 amino acids. The V and J ends lost 0 bases and 8 bases respectively, with 14 bases between them. The V gene's germline CDR1 is MGHRA and CDR2 YSYEKL. The CDR3 DNA reads TGCGCCAGCAGCCAAGATGGCAAGGGGGTCGATGAGCAGTTCTTC. Translating it yields CASSQDGKGVDEQFF.

This clone was seen a single time. The chain has TRBV10-3 and TRBJ1-1, with 8 positions matching TRBD1. Per germline, CDR1 ENHRY and CDR2 SYGVKD. This CDR3 comprises 14 residues. V trimming: 6 bases; J trimming: 4 bases; junction bases outside the gene matches: 7. DNA of the CDR3: TGTGCCATCAGCGCCAGGGGGCTGGGCACTGAAGCTTTCTTT. It translates to CAISARGLGTEAFF.

The V and J genes are TRBV3-1 (or the pseudogene TRBV3-2) and TRBJ1-2, with D possibly TRBD1 on 5 matching bases. The CDR3 contains 14 residues. V gave up 3 bases and J gave up 6 bases, with 14 bases separating them. In germline, CDR1 is LGHDT, CDR2 YNNKEL (reference sequence). The CDR3 loop is CASSQFAGWDGYTF. CDR3 nucleotide sequence: TGTGCCAGCAGCCAGTTCGCAGGGTGGGATGGCTACACCTTC.

CDR3 in amino acids: CASSPRQGRDEQFF. The CDR3 region has the DNA TGTGCCAGTAGTCCTCGACAGGGTCGCGATGAGCAGTTCTTC. The rearrangement links TRBV19 to TRBJ2-1; 7 positions agree with TRBD1. CDR1 and CDR2 from the germline V gene are LNHDA and SQIVND (reference sequence). The trim removed 5 bases at V and 8 bases at J, leaving 9 bases unmatched. This CDR3 region has 14 residues.

The chain couples TRBV19 to TRBJ2-7, with 12 bases that match TRBD1. The ends lost 4 bases at V and 3 bases at J; junction bases unmatched: 4. CDR1 is LNHDA, CDR2 SQIVND, per germline (reference sequence). The CDR3 consists of 15 residues. DNA for the CDR3: TGTGCCAGTAGTACGGGACAGGGGGCAGTCTACGAGCAGTACTTC. Amino acids: CASSTGQGAVYEQYF.

This chain connects TRBV3-1 (or the pseudogene TRBV3-2) to TRBJ1-2; TRBD1 might be the D (6 bases). Trimming cost V 4 bases and J 6 bases, with 18 bases left between them. There are 15 residues in the CDR3. Germline V gene lookup returns CDR1 LGHDT and CDR2 YNNKEL (reference sequence). CDR3 amino acids: CASSRAAYRDDGYTF. The CDR3 DNA reads TGTGCCAGCAGCCGAGCAGCTTACAGGGATGATGGCTACACCTTC.

V is TRBV29-1 and J is TRBJ1-1; tentative D call: TRBD1 (6 bases). Trimming took off 4 bases at V and 1 base at J, with 16 bases between the two ends. Germline V gives CDR1 SQVTM, CDR2 ANQGSEA. This CDR3 contains 15 residues. CDR3 amino acids: CSVGGGPAPNTEAFF. CDR3 DNA sequence: TGCAGCGTTGGGGGGGGCCCGGCTCCGAACACTGAAGCTTTCTTT.

The J gene is TRBJ1-2, the V gene TRBV3-1 (or the pseudogene TRBV3-2), with 9 positions matching TRBD1. The V gene end was trimmed by 4 bases and the J gene end by 7 bases; junction bases not matched to a gene: 10. The CDR3 runs 15 residues. The V gene's germline CDR1 is LGHDT and CDR2 YNNKEL (reference sequence). The CDR3 spells CASSLSDRGLSGYTF. CDR3 sequence (DNA): TGTGCCAGCAGCCTTTCGGACAGGGGATTGAGTGGCTACACCTTC.

The rearrangement links TRBV7-2 to TRBJ1-1; no clear D. Germline CDR1 SGHTA, CDR2 FQGNSA. V gave up 2 bases and J gave up 0 bases, with 7 bases separating them. The CDR3 is 14 amino acids. The CDR3 sequence: CASSLRAMNTEAFF. Here the CDR3 DNA reads TGTGCCAGCAGCTTAAGAGCAATGAACACTGAAGCTTTCTTT.

The rearrangement uses TRBV9 and TRBJ1-1, with 7 bases aligning to TRBD1. Germline loops: CDR1 SGDLS, CDR2 YYNGEE. CDR3 length: 15 amino acids. V dropped 0 bases and J dropped 4; count of bases not matched to a gene: 6. CDR3 bases: TGTGCCAGCAGCGTAGGGGACAGATGGGCCACTGAAGCTTTCTTT. Protein product: CASSVGDRWATEAFF.

This clone has just one count. This chain uses TRBV10-3 with TRBJ1-1, with a possible D match to TRBD1 (5 bases). The CDR3 is 13 residues long. The V end was cut by 6 bases, the J end by 1 base, with 9 bases between. Germline V gene data show CDR1 as ENHRY and CDR2 as SYGVKD. This CDR3 reads CAIRDNKNTEAFF. The CDR3 DNA is TGTGCCATCAGGGACAATAAGAACACTGAAGCTTTCTTT.

The table lists this clone with a few counts. The V gene is TRBV7-8, the J gene TRBJ1-2; D possibly corresponds to TRBD1 (6 bases). CDR3 length: 15 amino acids. Germline V gene data show CDR1 as SGHVS and CDR2 as FQNEAQ. Trimming took off 5 bases at V and 3 bases at J, with 16 bases between the two ends. For the CDR3, the DNA is TGTGCCAGCAGCCGTTCCCCGGACAGCTACTATGGCTACACCTTC. Its protein is CASSRSPDSYYGYTF.

The chain recombines TRBV3-1 (or the pseudogene TRBV3-2) with TRBJ2-3, with 8 bases fitting TRBD2. CDR3 size: 15 residues. Germline CDR1 reads LGHDT; CDR2 reads YNNKEL (reference sequence). The trim removed 1 base at V and 7 bases at J, leaving 7 bases unmatched. DNA of the CDR3: TGTGCCAGCAGCCAAGCCGGGGGGGCTTCAAATACGCAGTATTTT. Translated: CASSQAGGASNTQYF.